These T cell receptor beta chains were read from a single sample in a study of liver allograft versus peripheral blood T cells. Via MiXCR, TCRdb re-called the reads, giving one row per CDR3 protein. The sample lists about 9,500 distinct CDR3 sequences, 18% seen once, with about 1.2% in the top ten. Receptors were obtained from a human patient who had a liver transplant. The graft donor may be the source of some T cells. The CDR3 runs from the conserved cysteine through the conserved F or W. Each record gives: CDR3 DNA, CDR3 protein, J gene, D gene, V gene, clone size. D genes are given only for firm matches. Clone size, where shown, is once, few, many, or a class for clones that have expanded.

DNA: TGTGCCAGCAGGGGGGGGGGAAACACTGGAAACACCATATATTTT
CDR3: CASRGGGNTGNTIYF
J: TRBJ1-3
D: NA
V: TRBV12-3/TRBV12-4
size: NA

DNA: TGCAGCGTTCGAGGGCAGGACCCGAACACTGAAGCTTTCTTT
CDR3: CSVRGQDPNTEAFF
J: TRBJ1-1
D: NA
V: TRBV29-1
size: medium-sized

DNA: TGTGCCAGCAGACGGCCCGGGGGAAACAATGAGCAGTTCTTC
CDR3: CASRRPGGNNEQFF
J: TRBJ2-1
D: NA
V: TRBV12-3/TRBV12-4
size: once

DNA: TGTGCCAGTAGTGACCTCACAGGGGGGAAAACTGAAGCTTTCTTT
CDR3: CASSDLTGGKTEAFF
J: TRBJ1-1
D: TRBD1
V: TRBV19
size: medium-sized

DNA: TGTGCCAGCAGCTTGGCGGGGCTCGACTATGGCTACACCTTC
CDR3: CASSLAGLDYGYTF
J: TRBJ1-2
D: NA
V: TRBV5-4
size: NA

DNA: TGTGCCAGCGGAGTTGGGACAGGGGTTAATTCACCCCTCCACTTT
CDR3: CASGVGTGVNSPLHF
J: TRBJ1-6
D: TRBD1
V: TRBV7-9
size: many

DNA: TGTGCCAGCAGTAGGGACAGGGGGTCCTACGAGCAGTACTTC
CDR3: CASSRDRGSYEQYF
J: TRBJ2-7
D: TRBD1
V: TRBV6-5
size: many

DNA: TGTGCCAGCAGTGAAGGCCAGGGAAGGGAAAAACTGTTTTTT
CDR3: CASSEGQGREKLFF
J: TRBJ1-4
D: NA
V: TRBV25-1
size: few

DNA: TGTGCCTGGAGTGACAAGCGGGGGGCACCCACAGATACGCAGTATTTT
CDR3: CAWSDKRGAPTDTQYF
J: TRBJ2-3
D: TRBD2
V: TRBV30
size: many

DNA: TGTGCCAGCTCTCCGGACAGACAGACTGAAGCTTTCTTT
CDR3: CASSPDRQTEAFF
J: TRBJ1-1
D: NA
V: TRBV18
size: medium-sized

DNA: TGTGCCAGCAGCGACCCGGGACTGCCCAGGCACGAGCAGTACTTC
CDR3: CASSDPGLPRHEQYF
J: TRBJ2-7
D: NA
V: TRBV5-6
size: few

DNA: TGTGCCAGCTCACTCCGGGGCCACGCCGGGAAAAACACTGAAGCTTTCTTT
CDR3: CASSLRGHAGKNTEAFF
J: TRBJ1-1
D: NA
V: TRBV18
size: medium-sized

DNA: TGTGCCAGCAGCCAGACCCGGGATACGCAGTATTTT
CDR3: CASSQTRDTQYF
J: TRBJ2-3
D: NA
V: TRBV14
size: few

DNA: TGTGCCAGCAGTTACAACGGATATGGCTACACCTTC
CDR3: CASSYNGYGYTF
J: TRBJ1-2
D: NA
V: TRBV6-5
size: medium-sized

DNA: TGTGCCAGCAGCTTGAGGGCAGGGGGGTATGGAACTAATGAAAAACTGTTTTTT
CDR3: CASSLRAGGYGTNEKLFF
J: TRBJ1-4
D: TRBD1
V: TRBV5-4
size: NA

DNA: TGTGCTAGTGCCCCCGAGTATAATTCACCCCTCCACTTT
CDR3: CASAPEYNSPLHF
J: TRBJ1-6
D: NA
V: TRBV12-5
size: NA

DNA: TGTGCCAGCAGCCCCCGAGGGGGGGTTCCCTACGAGCAGTACTTC
CDR3: CASSPRGGVPYEQYF
J: TRBJ2-7
D: NA
V: TRBV5-6
size: few

DNA: TGTGCCAGCAGCCCGGACAGGGATAACACTGAAGCTTTCTTT
CDR3: CASSPDRDNTEAFF
J: TRBJ1-1
D: TRBD1
V: TRBV6-5
size: medium-sized

DNA: TGTGCCAGCATTCCCAGGCCGGGGATGCTATCAATGAACACTGAAGCTTTCTTT
CDR3: CASIPRPGMLSMNTEAFF
J: TRBJ1-1
D: NA
V: TRBV27
size: medium-sized

DNA: TGTGCCAGCTCGCTGAGCTACACGCAAGCTTTCTTT
CDR3: CASSLSYTQAFF
J: TRBJ1-1
D: NA
V: TRBV18
size: medium-sized

DNA: TGTGCCAGCTCAGACGGAATCTATGGCTACACCTTC
CDR3: CASSDGIYGYTF
J: TRBJ1-2
D: NA
V: TRBV18
size: medium-sized

DNA: TGTGCCAGCAGTTCCCCTGACCGGACCGGCTACACCTTC
CDR3: CASSSPDRTGYTF
J: TRBJ1-2
D: NA
V: TRBV27
size: NA

DNA: TGTGCCAGTAAGGAGGGAGGGGATTCACCCCTCCACTTT
CDR3: CASKEGGDSPLHF
J: TRBJ1-6
D: NA
V: TRBV19
size: NA

DNA: TGTGCCATCAGTGAGTCGAACAGGGGGCCTCAGAAGCAGTACTTC
CDR3: CAISESNRGPQKQYF
J: TRBJ2-7
D: TRBD1
V: TRBV10-3
size: NA

DNA: TGTGCCAGCGTACCTGGCGGGAAGATCACTGAAGCTTTCTTT
CDR3: CASVPGGKITEAFF
J: TRBJ1-1
D: NA
V: TRBV6-5
size: medium-sized

DNA: TGTGCCAGCAGTCACCCCGACAGGGCGGACGAGCAGTACTTC
CDR3: CASSHPDRADEQYF
J: TRBJ2-7
D: TRBD1
V: TRBV6-6
size: many

DNA: TGTGCCACCTTTAGGCGCCATGAAAAACTGTTTTTT
CDR3: CATFRRHEKLFF
J: TRBJ1-4
D: NA
V: TRBV24-1
size: medium-sized

DNA: TGTGCCAGCAGCCCCCGGGTGGGAACGGAAACGGGGGGCTACACCTTC
CDR3: CASSPRVGTETGGYTF
J: TRBJ1-2
D: NA
V: TRBV7-2
size: medium-sized

DNA: TGTGCCAGCTCACCACCGGTTGGAGCGGGGGGCCTTCCCTACAATGAGCAGTTCTTC
CDR3: CASSPPVGAGGLPYNEQFF
J: TRBJ2-1
D: TRBD2
V: TRBV18
size: medium-sized

DNA: TGTGCCAGTAGTATCATTGGGGGAGGGAATGAAAAACTGTTTTTT
CDR3: CASSIIGGGNEKLFF
J: TRBJ1-4
D: NA
V: TRBV19
size: few

DNA: TGTGCCAGCTCAAGGGACAGGGACCTATGTGAGCAGTACTTC
CDR3: CASSRDRDLCEQYF
J: TRBJ2-7
D: TRBD1
V: TRBV18
size: medium-sized

DNA: TGTGCCAGCAGCTCTCGGGACAGCAGCTACGAGCAGTACTTC
CDR3: CASSSRDSSYEQYF
J: TRBJ2-7
D: TRBD1
V: TRBV13
size: many

DNA: TGTGCCATCAGTGAAGGGGGGAGGTATGGCTACACCTTC
CDR3: CAISEGGRYGYTF
J: TRBJ1-2
D: NA
V: TRBV10-3
size: medium-sized

DNA: TGTGCCAGCAGTTTCCGGCAGGGGGGAGCTTTCTTT
CDR3: CASSFRQGGAFF
J: TRBJ1-1
D: TRBD1
V: TRBV12-3/TRBV12-4
size: NA

DNA: TGTGCCAGTAGTATAGATTTAGGGACATTCTCCTACAATGAGCAGTTCTTC
CDR3: CASSIDLGTFSYNEQFF
J: TRBJ2-1
D: NA
V: TRBV19
size: NA

DNA: TGTGCCAGCAGCTTGGACAGGGGAGAAGCTTTCTTT
CDR3: CASSLDRGEAFF
J: TRBJ1-1
D: TRBD1
V: TRBV7-9
size: NA

DNA: TGTGCCAGCACCGACTTCACAGGGGACCCACTACGCGTAGCTTTCTTT
CDR3: CASTDFTGDPLRVAFF
J: TRBJ1-1
D: TRBD1
V: TRBV27
size: medium-sized

DNA: TGTGCCAGCAGTTCCCGGACAGGGAATACGTATAATTCACCCCTCCACTTT
CDR3: CASSSRTGNTYNSPLHF
J: TRBJ1-6
D: TRBD1
V: TRBV25-1
size: NA

DNA: TGTGCCAGTACCCCGGACAGGGGAATATCTGGAAACACCATATATTTT
CDR3: CASTPDRGISGNTIYF
J: TRBJ1-3
D: TRBD1
V: TRBV19
size: medium-sized

DNA: TGTGCCAGCAGCTTATTGGGAGCGACAAATGAAAAACTGTTTTTT
CDR3: CASSLLGATNEKLFF
J: TRBJ1-4
D: NA
V: TRBV11-1
size: NA

DNA: TGTGCCAGTAGTCTGGGTGCGCGTTATGGAAACACCATATATTTT
CDR3: CASSLGARYGNTIYF
J: TRBJ1-3
D: NA
V: TRBV19
size: few

DNA: TGCAGCGTCCGGCAAGGGGGGCATGAGCAGTTCTTC
CDR3: CSVRQGGHEQFF
J: TRBJ2-1
D: NA
V: TRBV29-1
size: medium-sized

DNA: TGTGCCAGCAGGAGCGGGGGGCGAATGAACACTGAAGCTTTCTTT
CDR3: CASRSGGRMNTEAFF
J: TRBJ1-1
D: NA
V: TRBV12-3/TRBV12-4
size: NA

DNA: TGTGCTAGTGGGGACAGCTTTAATCAGCCCCAGCATTTT
CDR3: CASGDSFNQPQHF
J: TRBJ1-5
D: NA
V: TRBV12-5
size: once

DNA: TGTGCCAGTAGTCCTACTAGCGGGGATCGGGAAGAGCAGTTCTTC
CDR3: CASSPTSGDREEQFF
J: TRBJ2-1
D: TRBD2
V: TRBV19
size: NA

DNA: TGTGCCAGCAGGGACAGGGGAGTCTGGGTGCAGTACTTC
CDR3: CASRDRGVWVQYF
J: TRBJ2-7
D: TRBD1
V: TRBV6-5
size: NA

DNA: TGTGCCAGCTCACCCGCCGGGACAGGGGGCGATTCACCCCTCCACTTT
CDR3: CASSPAGTGGDSPLHF
J: TRBJ1-6
D: TRBD1
V: TRBV18
size: medium-sized

DNA: TGCAGCGGGACCCTAGACGGGGGCTACACCTTC
CDR3: CSGTLDGGYTF
J: TRBJ1-2
D: NA
V: TRBV29-1
size: medium-sized

DNA: TGTGCCTGGAGGGGCGGGGTAAACACCGGGGAGCTGTTTTTT
CDR3: CAWRGGVNTGELFF
J: TRBJ2-2
D: NA
V: TRBV30
size: few

DNA: TGTGCCAGCAGTTTATCGGGGGCCGGGAGAAACATTCAGTACTTC
CDR3: CASSLSGAGRNIQYF
J: TRBJ2-4
D: NA
V: TRBV12-3/TRBV12-4
size: NA

DNA: TGTGCCACCAGTGATTCTTTAACTAACTATGGCTACACCTTC
CDR3: CATSDSLTNYGYTF
J: TRBJ1-2
D: NA
V: TRBV24-1
size: NA

DNA: TGTGCCAGCAGCTTAACAGGGGTCAATCAGCCCCAGCATTTT
CDR3: CASSLTGVNQPQHF
J: TRBJ1-5
D: TRBD1
V: TRBV7-9
size: few

DNA: TGTGCCAGCAGCTTAAACGGGGGGGATAATTCACCCCTCCACTTT
CDR3: CASSLNGGDNSPLHF
J: TRBJ1-6
D: NA
V: TRBV7-3
size: medium-sized